The present entry profiles one TCR beta chain with its context. Its specificity is unknown. The data originate from a study of CD8 T cells in ankylosing spondylitis. General study points: Disease-associated clones were reportedly significantly overrepresented in matched ankylosing spondylitis synovial fluid.

As the method for making TCR beta libraries, quantitative 5'-RACE with molecular barcodes was used. Each CDR3 protein is one row after TCRdb ran MiXCR on the 5' RACE reads. The sample holds 150,000 to 200,000 distinct CDR3 sequences; 9.5% to 15% are singletons and the top ten take 16%. Sequencing used blood, either unsorted or a sorted T cell fraction (not recorded which). The TCR comes from a male donor with ankylosing spondylitis or in good health (not recorded which).

The CDR3 sequence: CASSLVYTEAFF. DNA for the CDR3: TGTGCCAGCAGCTTGGTCTACACTGAAGCTTTCTTT. This sequence joins TRBV5-5 and TRBJ1-1; D not certain. The CDR3 runs to 12 residues. The germline CDR1 and CDR2 sequences are SGHKS and YYEKEE (reference sequence). With 0 bases removed from V and 3 bases from J, the gap between germline ends came to 3 bases.